Listed below are T cell receptor beta chains from one sample, sequenced in a study of shared T cell receptors in the human thymus. Using immunoSEQ multiplex PCR, the repertoire was profiled, and TCRdb retains in-frame clones only, with some absent. The data contain some 400,000 clones, approximately 95% of them singletons. The specimen sequenced was thymocytes. Source of these receptors: a human donor. Both conserved end residues are part of each CDR3. The order of the fields is clone size, J gene, V gene, D gene, CDR3 protein, CDR3 DNA. The D gene is left open where the match is weak. Where a row states a size, it is once, few, many or the class of an expanded clone; other rows omit it.

>.|TRBJ1-3|TRBV19|.
CASSPHRGNTIYF
TGTGCCAGTAGTCCACATAGGGGAAACACCATATATTTT
>.|TRBJ1-2|TRBV19|.
CASSTGIRYGYTF
TGTGCCAGTAGTACCGGGATCCGCTATGGCTACACCTTC
>.|TRBJ1-5|TRBV7-9|TRBD1
CASSWTGAPNQPQHF
TGTGCCAGCAGTTGGACAGGGGCACCCAATCAGCCCCAGCATTTT
>.|TRBJ2-7|TRBV14|.
CASSQDRSVGEQYF
TGTGCCAGCAGCCAAGATCGATCTGTGGGGGAGCAGTACTTC
>.|TRBJ2-1|TRBV30|.
CAWSVPTPNNEQFF
TGTGCCTGGAGTGTCCCCACCCCGAACAATGAGCAGTTCTTC
>.|TRBJ2-7|TRBV27|.
CASSSGTLAYEQYF
TGTGCCAGCAGTTCCGGGACTTTAGCCTACGAGCAGTACTTC
>.|TRBJ2-1|TRBV28|TRBD2
CASSFIPPSGGSYNEQFF
TGTGCCAGCAGTTTTATTCCGCCTAGCGGTGGCTCCTACAATGAGCAGTTCTTC
>.|TRBJ2-6|TRBV28|.
CASSPPPQTESWLSGANVLTF
TGTGCCAGCAGTCCCCCGCCCCAAACGGAAAGTTGGCTCTCTGGGGCCAACGTCCTGACTTTC
>.|TRBJ2-2|TRBV6-1|.
CASSEEGRGGELFF
TGTGCCAGCAGTGAAGAAGGCAGGGGTGGGGAGCTGTTTTTT
>.|TRBJ2-4|TRBV4-3|.
CASSQDLTSKNIQYF
TGCGCCAGCAGCCAAGATTTGACTAGTAAAAACATTCAGTACTTC
>.|TRBJ2-1|TRBV5-6|.
CASSIQVGDLLYNEQFF
TGTGCCAGCAGCATACAGGTGGGGGATCTACTTTACAATGAGCAGTTCTTC
>.|TRBJ2-3|TRBV21-1|.
CGQRWGTHAGTDTQYF
TGTGGCCAGCGTTGGGGGACACACGCTGGCACAGATACGCAGTATTTT
>.|TRBJ1-3|TRBV28|.
CATQTASSGNTIYF
TGTGCCACTCAGACCGCGAGCTCTGGAAACACCATATATTTT
>.|TRBJ1-2|TRBV19|.
CASSGPSHDGTRYGYTF
TGTGCCAGTAGTGGCCCCTCGCACGACGGGACCCGCTATGGCTACACCTTC
>once|TRBJ1-2|TRBV28|.
CASTLNGSTRTSYGYTF
TGTGCCAGCACCCTGAATGGCAGTACAAGAACCTCCTATGGCTACACCTTC
>.|TRBJ2-1|TRBV2|.
CASTAGLEQFF
TGTGCCAGCACCGCTGGACTAGAGCAGTTCTTC
>.|TRBJ1-2|TRBV19|TRBD1
CASSIVPSDRGYGYTF
TGTGCCAGTAGTATAGTACCCTCGGACAGGGGCTATGGCTACACCTTC
>.|TRBJ1-5|TRBV28|.
CASSLVLSNQPQHF
TGTGCCAGCAGTTTAGTATTGAGCAATCAGCCCCAGCATTTT
>once|TRBJ2-5|TRBV6-6|.
CASRPSTGETQYF
TGTGCCAGCAGGCCGTCCACCGGCGAGACCCAGTACTTC
>.|TRBJ1-1|TRBV19|TRBD1
CASSIGRGRTDNTEAFF
TGTGCCAGTAGTATAGGAAGGGGGCGGACGGACAATACTGAAGCTTTCTTT
>.|TRBJ2-7|TRBV5-6|.
CASSRERRSYEQYF
TGTGCCAGCAGCCGGGAGCGGAGATCCTACGAGCAGTACTTC
>.|TRBJ2-7|TRBV11-2|TRBD1
CASSSDRPYSTPYEQYF
TGTGCCAGCAGCTCGGACAGGCCCTACTCGACTCCCTACGAGCAGTACTTC
>.|TRBJ2-1|TRBV28|.
CASTLLRSHNEQFF
TGTGCCAGCACCTTATTAAGAAGTCACAATGAGCAGTTCTTC
>.|TRBJ2-6|TRBV5-6|.
CASSLGPSRHSGANVLTF
TGTGCCAGCAGCTTGGGTCCTAGCCGCCACTCTGGGGCCAACGTCCTGACTTTC
>once|TRBJ1-3|TRBV10-1|.
CAGPRGTIYF
TGCGCCGGGCCCCGGGGCACCATATATTTT
>once|TRBJ2-5|TRBV25-1|TRBD2
CASSEAGREGETQYF
TGTGCCAGCAGTGAGGCGGGGAGGGAAGGGGAGACCCAGTACTTC
>.|TRBJ1-4|TRBV6-1|.
CASRQGSGEKLFF
TGTGCCAGCAGACAGGGATCGGGTGAAAAACTGTTTTTT
>.|TRBJ1-2|TRBV7-9|.
CASSLAKQFDPLNYGYTF
TGTGCCAGCAGCTTAGCTAAGCAGTTCGACCCGCTTAACTATGGCTACACCTTC
>.|TRBJ1-5|TRBV27|TRBD1
CASSPRGQGVDQPQHF
TGTGCCAGCAGCCCGCGAGGGCAGGGGGTGGATCAGCCCCAGCATTTT
>.|TRBJ2-2|TRBV27|TRBD1
CASSWGTGITGELFF
TGTGCCAGCAGTTGGGGGACAGGGATAACCGGGGAGCTGTTTTTT
>.|TRBJ1-2|TRBV29-1|TRBD1
CSVTWGQEAFSALYGYTF
TGCAGCGTGACCTGGGGACAGGAGGCCTTCTCGGCCCTCTATGGCTACACCTTC
>.|TRBJ1-2|TRBV6-5|.
CASSYSPTDLRHTF
TGTGCCAGCAGTTACTCCCCAACAGATTTAAGACACACCTTC
>.|TRBJ2-1|TRBV7-3|.
CASSLTRAAPLSNEQFF
TGTGCCAGCAGCTTAACCCGAGCGGCCCCACTTAGCAATGAGCAGTTCTTC
>once|TRBJ2-7|TRBV11-2|TRBD1
CASSPGQGPSYEQYF
TGTGCCAGCAGCCCGGGACAGGGGCCCTCCTACGAGCAGTACTTC
>.|TRBJ2-7|TRBV4-1|.
CASSRALLYEQYF
TGCGCCAGCAGCCGAGCCCTTCTCTACGAGCAGTACTTC
>.|TRBJ2-3|TRBV29-1|.
CSVDWDTQYF
TGCAGCGTTGATTGGGATACGCAGTATTTT
>.|TRBJ2-5|TRBV7-2|.
CASSLGGSRETQYF
TGTGCCAGCAGCTTAGGGGGGTCCCGGGAGACCCAGTACTTC
>.|TRBJ2-5|TRBV11-2|TRBD1
CASSPGTGPPETQYF
TGTGCCAGCAGCCCGGGGACAGGGCCTCCGGAGACCCAGTACTTC
>few|TRBJ1-2|TRBV13|TRBD1
CASSITGGANYGYTF
TGTGCCAGCAGCATAACAGGGGGAGCTAACTATGGCTACACCTTC
>.|TRBJ2-5|TRBV9|.
CASSASPWRANYSQETQYF
TGTGCCAGCAGCGCCTCACCCTGGCGGGCCAACTACTCCCAAGAGACCCAGTACTTC
>.|TRBJ1-2|TRBV7-2|.
CASSLASLKNYGYTF
TGTGCCAGCAGCTTAGCTTCCCTGAAAAACTATGGCTACACCTTC
>.|TRBJ2-7|TRBV28|TRBD2
CASSFIGTSGTPSYEQYF
TGTGCCAGCAGTTTTATCGGGACTAGCGGGACCCCCTCCTACGAGCAGTACTTC
>.|TRBJ1-4|TRBV10-3|.
CAISGVWHEKLFF
TGTGCCATCAGTGGGGTTTGGCACGAAAAACTGTTTTTT
>.|TRBJ2-1|TRBV29-1|.
CSVDREQARQFF
TGCAGCGTTGATAGGGAACAGGCGAGGCAGTTCTTC
>.|TRBJ1-3|TRBV28|.
CASSLTPVGNPRNTIYF
TGTGCCAGCAGTTTAACCCCCGTCGGTAACCCGCGCAACACCATATATTTT
>.|TRBJ2-3|TRBV11-3|TRBD2
CASSFGTRITDTQYF
TGTGCCAGCAGCTTCGGGACTAGAATCACAGATACGCAGTATTTT
>.|TRBJ1-2|TRBV9|.
CASRNGRGISGYTF
TGTGCCAGCAGAAACGGCCGGGGAATTTCAGGCTACACCTTC
>.|TRBJ2-1|TRBV5-6|TRBD2
CASSSAWTSGHNEQFF
TGTGCCAGCAGCTCCGCATGGACTAGCGGCCACAATGAGCAGTTCTTC
>.|TRBJ2-3|TRBV5-1|.
CASSLAVAAARDTQYF
TGCGCCAGCAGCTTGGCAGTCGCGGCAGCCAGGGATACGCAGTATTTT
>.|TRBJ2-1|TRBV19|TRBD2
CASSKLAGVYNEQFF
TGTGCCAGTAGTAAACTAGCGGGAGTCTACAATGAGCAGTTCTTC
>.|TRBJ1-5|TRBV7-9|.
CASQDHSGVGNQPQHF
TGTGCCAGCCAGGACCATTCAGGGGTCGGCAATCAGCCCCAGCATTTT
>.|TRBJ1-4|TRBV5-4|.
CASSLHKREKLFF
TGTGCCAGCAGCTTGCATAAGCGGGAAAAACTGTTTTTT
>.|TRBJ2-1|TRBV18|.
CASSAKKGEQFF
TGTGCCAGCTCAGCCAAGAAGGGTGAGCAGTTCTTC
>.|TRBJ1-4|TRBV7-2|.
CASSLTLQGANEKLFF
TGTGCCAGCAGCTTAACCTTACAGGGAGCTAATGAAAAACTGTTTTTT
>once|TRBJ2-2|TRBV28|.
CATTGLAEGIGELFF
TGTGCCACCACCGGATTAGCGGAGGGGATCGGGGAGCTGTTTTTT